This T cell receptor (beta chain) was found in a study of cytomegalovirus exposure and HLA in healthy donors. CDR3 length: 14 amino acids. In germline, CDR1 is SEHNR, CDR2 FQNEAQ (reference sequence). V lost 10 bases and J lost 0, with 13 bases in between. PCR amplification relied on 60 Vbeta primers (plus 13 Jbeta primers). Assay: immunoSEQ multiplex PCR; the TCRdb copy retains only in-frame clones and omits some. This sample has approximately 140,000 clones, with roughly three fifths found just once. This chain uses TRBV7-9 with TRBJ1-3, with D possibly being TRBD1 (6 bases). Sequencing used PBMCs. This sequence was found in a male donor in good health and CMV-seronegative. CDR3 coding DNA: TGTGCCACCGACACAGGGAACTCTGGAAACACCATATATTTT. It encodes CATDTGNSGNTIYF.